A single T cell receptor beta chain is shown here with its context. Its specificity is unknown. This sample was included in a study of vaccination effects on CD4 cells after COVID-19. Looking at the study overall: The culture medium for 1.5 million to 2 million PBMC per well included approximately 10 IU/ml IL-2 and about 9.1 ug/ml peptides. Notes on the study in general: There was only 1 of 255 vaccine-induced clones in healthy vaccinees that cross-reacted with common cold coronaviruses.

V lost 1 base to trimming and J lost 5 bases; unmatched junction nucleotides: 7. The length of the CDR3 is 16 residues. Germline CDR1 MNHNS, CDR2 SASEGT. At the end of roughly 9 days of culture, CD4+ T cells were isolated. Two doses of BNT162b2 or mRNA-1273 vaccine were administered to participants. Libraries were prepared by immunoSEQ multiplex PCR; TCRdb keeps only in-frame clonotypes and omits some of them. The repertoire has approximately 74,000 clones, 65% to 80% of them found once; the top ten carry approximately 2.2%. This TCR derives from a human donor who received a COVID-19 vaccine. The V call is TRBV6-1, the J call TRBJ2-3; TRBD1 matches at 9 bases. Sequenced material: CD4+ T cells from PBMCs cultured without peptide, taken after COVID-19 vaccination. CDR3 sequence: CASSEEDRGFQDTQYF. DNA of the CDR3: TGTGCCAGCAGTGAAGAGGACAGGGGATTTCAAGATACGCAGTATTTT.